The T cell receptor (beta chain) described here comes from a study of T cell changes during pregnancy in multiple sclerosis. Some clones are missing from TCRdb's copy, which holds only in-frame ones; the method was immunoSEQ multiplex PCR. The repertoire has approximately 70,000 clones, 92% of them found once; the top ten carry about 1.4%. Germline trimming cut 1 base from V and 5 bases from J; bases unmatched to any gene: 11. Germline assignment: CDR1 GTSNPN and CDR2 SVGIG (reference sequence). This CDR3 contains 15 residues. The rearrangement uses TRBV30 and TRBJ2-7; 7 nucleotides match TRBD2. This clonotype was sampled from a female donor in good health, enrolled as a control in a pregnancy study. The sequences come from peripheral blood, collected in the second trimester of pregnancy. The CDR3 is CAWSGFLTSRDEQYF. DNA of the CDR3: TGTGCCTGGAGTGGATTCCTGACTAGCCGTGACGAGCAGTACTTC.